Listed below are T cell receptor beta chains from one sample, sequenced in a study of beta chain features in type 1 diabetes. Repertoires were generated with immunoSEQ multiplex PCR, while TCRdb's copy carries only in-frame clones and drops some. Of more than 300,000 clones listed, roughly 9% are singletons. The sample consisted of central memory CD4+ T cells from blood. These receptors all stem from a young man with type 1 diabetes. Both conserved end residues are part of each CDR3.

V,CDR3
TRBV6-6,CASSWGAGANVLTF
TRBV5-4,CASSLWGGEETQYF
TRBV5-1,CASSPGTARNSPLHF
TRBV5-1,CASNQQETQYF
TRBV30,CAWQTSGGANEQFF
TRBV5-1,CASSLEPGSSYEQYF
TRBV5-6,CASSRGQGSAFF
TRBV7-9,CASSLAGAGANVLTF
TRBV7-2,CASSFERGISTDTQYF
TRBV7-2,CASSQSAQKAQYF
TRBV5-8,CASSLAVDSGGAKNTQYF
TRBV9,CASSSTTGGYGYTF
TRBV6-5,CASRAGVRYNEQFF
TRBV25-1,CASSESRGGFEKLFF
TRBV29-1,CSVSGQPNTEAFF
TRBV5-1,CASSLNYEQYF
TRBV7-2,CASKYGQGGHEQYF
TRBV18,CASSPGGSGQETQYF
TRBV5-1,CASRWSGQGNEKLFF
TRBV4-3,CASSRSLTETQYF
TRBV5-1,CASSLASGQETQYF
TRBV6-5,CASVEVGKNIQYF
TRBV16,CASSQSPAPTEAFF
TRBV30,CACSNEPSTNEKLFF